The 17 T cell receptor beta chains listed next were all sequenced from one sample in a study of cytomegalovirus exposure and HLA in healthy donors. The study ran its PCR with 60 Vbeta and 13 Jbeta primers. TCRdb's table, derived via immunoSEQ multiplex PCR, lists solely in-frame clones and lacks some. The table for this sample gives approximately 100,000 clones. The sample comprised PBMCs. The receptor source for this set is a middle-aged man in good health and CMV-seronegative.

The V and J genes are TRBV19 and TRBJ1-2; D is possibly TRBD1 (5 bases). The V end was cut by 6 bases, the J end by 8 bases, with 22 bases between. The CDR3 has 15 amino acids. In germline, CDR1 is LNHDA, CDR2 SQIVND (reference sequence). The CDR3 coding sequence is TGTGCCAGTAGGCAGAAGCAGGGCGGTTTGATGGGCTACACCTTC. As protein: CASRQKQGGLMGYTF.

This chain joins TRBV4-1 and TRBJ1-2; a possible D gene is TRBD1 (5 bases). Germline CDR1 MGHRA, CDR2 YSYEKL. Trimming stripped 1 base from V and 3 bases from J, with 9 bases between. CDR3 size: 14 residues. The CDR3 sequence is CASSQGGGYYGYTF. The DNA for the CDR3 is TGCGCCAGCAGCCAAGGGGGCGGTTACTATGGCTACACCTTC.

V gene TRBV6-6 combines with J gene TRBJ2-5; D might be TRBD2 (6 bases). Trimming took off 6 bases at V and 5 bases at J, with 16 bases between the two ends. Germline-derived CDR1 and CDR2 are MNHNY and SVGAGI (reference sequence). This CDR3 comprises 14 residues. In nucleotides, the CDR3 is TGTGCCAGCAGCCCAACCGGAGGGGAGGAGACCCAGTACTTC. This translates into CASSPTGGEETQYF.

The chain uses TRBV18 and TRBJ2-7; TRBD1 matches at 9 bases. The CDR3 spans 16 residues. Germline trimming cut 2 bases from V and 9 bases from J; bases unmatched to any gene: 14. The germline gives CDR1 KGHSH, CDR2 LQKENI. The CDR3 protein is CASSPEPPGQGGVQYF. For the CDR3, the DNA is TGTGCCAGCTCACCAGAACCCCCGGGACAGGGAGGGGTGCAGTACTTC.

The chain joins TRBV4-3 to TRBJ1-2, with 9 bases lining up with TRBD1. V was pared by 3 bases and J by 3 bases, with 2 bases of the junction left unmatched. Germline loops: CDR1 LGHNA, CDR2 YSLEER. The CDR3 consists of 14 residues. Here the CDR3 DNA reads TGCGCCAGCAGCCATCGGACAGGGGACTATGGCTACACCTTC. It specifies CASSHRTGDYGYTF.

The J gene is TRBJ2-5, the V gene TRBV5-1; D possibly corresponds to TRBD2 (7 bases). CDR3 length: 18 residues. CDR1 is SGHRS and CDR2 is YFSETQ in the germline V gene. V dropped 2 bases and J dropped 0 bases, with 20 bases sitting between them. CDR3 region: CASSFGGGSRKNQETQYF. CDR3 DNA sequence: TGCGCCAGCAGCTTCGGGGGCGGGAGCCGAAAAAACCAAGAGACCCAGTACTTC.

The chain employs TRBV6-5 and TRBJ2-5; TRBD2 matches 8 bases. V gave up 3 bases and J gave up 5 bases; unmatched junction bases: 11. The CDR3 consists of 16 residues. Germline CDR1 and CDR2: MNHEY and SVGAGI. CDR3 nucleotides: TGTGCCAGCAGTTATTCGAGCGGGAGCGGGATGGAGACCCAGTACTTC. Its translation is CASSYSSGSGMETQYF.

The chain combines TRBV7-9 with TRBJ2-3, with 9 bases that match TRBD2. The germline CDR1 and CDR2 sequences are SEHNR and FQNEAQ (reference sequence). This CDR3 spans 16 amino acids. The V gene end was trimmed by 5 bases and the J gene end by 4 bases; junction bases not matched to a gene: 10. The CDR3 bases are TGTGCCAGCAGCGGTACTAGCGGGTCTATGCCAGATACGCAGTATTTT. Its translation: CASSGTSGSMPDTQYF.

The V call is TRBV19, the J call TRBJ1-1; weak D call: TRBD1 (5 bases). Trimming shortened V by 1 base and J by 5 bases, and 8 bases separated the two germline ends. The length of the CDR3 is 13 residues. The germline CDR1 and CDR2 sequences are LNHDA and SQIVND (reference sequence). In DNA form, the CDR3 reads TGTGCCAGTAGTATAGTTGGGGGGACTGAAGCTTTCTTT. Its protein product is CASSIVGGTEAFF.

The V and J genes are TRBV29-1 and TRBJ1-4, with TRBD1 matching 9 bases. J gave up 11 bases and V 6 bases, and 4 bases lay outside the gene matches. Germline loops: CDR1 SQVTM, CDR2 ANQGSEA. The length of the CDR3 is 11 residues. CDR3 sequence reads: CSVWTGEKLFF. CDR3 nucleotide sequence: TGCAGCGTATGGACAGGGGAGAAACTGTTTTTT. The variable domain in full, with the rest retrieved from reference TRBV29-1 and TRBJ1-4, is SAVISQKPSRDICQRGTSLTIQCQVDSQVTMMFWYRQQPGQSLTLIATANQGSEATYESGFVIDKFPISRPNLTFSTLTVSNMSPEDSSIYLCSVWTGEKLFFGSGTQLSVL.

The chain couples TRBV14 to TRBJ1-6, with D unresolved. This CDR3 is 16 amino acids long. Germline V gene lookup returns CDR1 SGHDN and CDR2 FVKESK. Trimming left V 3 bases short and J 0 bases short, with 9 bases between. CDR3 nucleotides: TGTGCCAGCAGCCACGGGGTCCGCTCCTATAATTCACCCCTCCACTTT. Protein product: CASSHGVRSYNSPLHF.

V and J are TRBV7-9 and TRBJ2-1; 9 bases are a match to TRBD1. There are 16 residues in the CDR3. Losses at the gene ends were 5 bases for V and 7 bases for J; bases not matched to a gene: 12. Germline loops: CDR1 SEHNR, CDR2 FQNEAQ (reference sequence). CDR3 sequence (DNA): TGTGCCAGCAGCCTACCCTTCGGACAGGGGACTAATGAGCAGTTCTTC. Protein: CASSLPFGQGTNEQFF.

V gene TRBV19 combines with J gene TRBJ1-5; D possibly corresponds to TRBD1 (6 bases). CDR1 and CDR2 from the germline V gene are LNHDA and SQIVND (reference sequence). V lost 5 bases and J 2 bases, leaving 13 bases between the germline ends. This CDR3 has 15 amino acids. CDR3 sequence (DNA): TGTGCCAGTAGTCCGGTCAGGGGCCGCAATCAGCCCCAGCATTTT. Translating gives CASSPVRGRNQPQHF.

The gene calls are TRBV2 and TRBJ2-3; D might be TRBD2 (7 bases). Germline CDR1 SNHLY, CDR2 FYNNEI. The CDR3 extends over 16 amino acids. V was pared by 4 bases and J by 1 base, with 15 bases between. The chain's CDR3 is CASSGPAGAGTDTQYF. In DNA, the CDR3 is TGTGCCAGCAGTGGTCCGGCGGGGGCGGGCACAGATACGCAGTATTTT.

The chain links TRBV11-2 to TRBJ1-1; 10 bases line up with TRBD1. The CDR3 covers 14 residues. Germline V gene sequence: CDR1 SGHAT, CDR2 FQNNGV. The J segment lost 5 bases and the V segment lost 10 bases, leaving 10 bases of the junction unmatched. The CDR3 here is CATGTGVLGTEAFF. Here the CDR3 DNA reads TGTGCCACCGGGACAGGGGTTTTGGGTACTGAAGCTTTCTTT. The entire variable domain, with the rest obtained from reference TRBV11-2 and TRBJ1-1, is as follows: EAGVAQSPRYKIIEKRQSVAFWCNPISGHATLYWYQQILGQGPKLLIQFQNNGVVDDSQLPKDRFSAERLKGVDSTLKIQPAKLEDSAVYLCATGTGVLGTEAFFGQGTRLTVV.

The CDR3 DNA sequence: TGCGCCAGCAGCTCCATACCTAGGGATACGCAGTATTTT. Amino acids: CASSSIPRDTQYF. V and J are TRBV5-1 and TRBJ2-3; D is uncertain. CDR3 length equals 13 residues. V lost 3 bases and J 6 bases, leaving 11 bases between the germline ends. Per germline, CDR1 SGHRS and CDR2 YFSETQ.

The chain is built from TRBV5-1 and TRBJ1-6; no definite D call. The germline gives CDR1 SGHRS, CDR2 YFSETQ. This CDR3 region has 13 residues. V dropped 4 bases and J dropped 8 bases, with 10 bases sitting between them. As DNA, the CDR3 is TGCGCCAGCAGCCCCGAGGTAGATTCACCCCTCCACTTT. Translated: CASSPEVDSPLHF.